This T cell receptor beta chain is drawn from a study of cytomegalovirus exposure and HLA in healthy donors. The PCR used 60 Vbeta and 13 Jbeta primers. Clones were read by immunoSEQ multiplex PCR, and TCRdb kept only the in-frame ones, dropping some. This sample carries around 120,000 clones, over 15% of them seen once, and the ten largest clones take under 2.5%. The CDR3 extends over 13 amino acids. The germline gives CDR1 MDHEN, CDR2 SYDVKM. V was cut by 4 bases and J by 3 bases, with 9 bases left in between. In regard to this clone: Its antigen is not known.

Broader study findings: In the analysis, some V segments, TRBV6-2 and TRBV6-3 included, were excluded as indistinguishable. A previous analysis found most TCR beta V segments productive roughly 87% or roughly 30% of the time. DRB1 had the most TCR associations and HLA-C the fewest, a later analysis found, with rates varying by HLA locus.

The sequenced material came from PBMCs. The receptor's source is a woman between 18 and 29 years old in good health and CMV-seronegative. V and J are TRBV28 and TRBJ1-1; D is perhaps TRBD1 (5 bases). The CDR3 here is CASSSGLHTEAFF. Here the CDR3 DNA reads TGTGCCAGCAGTTCGGGACTTCACACTGAAGCTTTCTTT.